The rows below give T cell receptor beta chains drawn from one sample of a study of blood T cell repertoires in COVID-19. The table came from immunoSEQ multiplex PCR; TCRdb's copy has only in-frame clones and leaves some out. The sample comprises approximately 230,000 clones, around nine tenths of which are singletons, and approximately 2% rests with the top ten. The specimen was PBMCs or T cells enriched from blood (not recorded which). The receptors originated from a woman younger than 35 who had recovered from COVID-19. CDR3s include the opening cysteine and the closing phenylalanine or tryptophan. A D gene is named only where the DNA matches it firmly. Expanded clones get a size class; other rows say once, few or many, or leave the size out.

j_call	d_call	clone_size	v_call	cdr3_aa	cdr3_nt
TRBJ1-2	NA	NA	TRBV9	CASSAGGLQGYTF	TGTGCCAGCAGCGCGGGGGGTTTGCAGGGCTACACCTTC
TRBJ2-1	NA	NA	TRBV5-1	CASSNSGSYNEQFF	TGCGCCAGCAGTAATAGTGGTTCCTACAATGAGCAGTTCTTC
TRBJ2-1	TRBD2	NA	TRBV27	CASTPTGGPRDEQFF	TGTGCCAGCACCCCTACGGGAGGGCCGCGGGATGAGCAGTTCTTC
TRBJ2-1	TRBD2	NA	TRBV19	CASTETSGTYNEQFF	TGTGCCAGTACCGAGACTAGCGGAACCTACAATGAGCAGTTCTTC
TRBJ1-2	TRBD1	NA	TRBV5-6	CASSPTGTGALSGEGYTF	TGTGCCAGCAGCCCAACCGGGACAGGGGCCCTGAGTGGGGAGGGCTACACCTTC
TRBJ2-5	TRBD2	NA	TRBV5-4	CASSLVRTGGTQYF	TGTGCCAGCAGCTTGGTTAGAACGGGGGGGACCCAGTACTTC
TRBJ1-2	NA	NA	TRBV7-9	CASSLGGGGYTF	TGTGCCAGCAGCCTAGGTGGGGGCGGCTACACCTTC
TRBJ2-5	NA	NA	TRBV6-6	CASSYRGSQETQYF	TGTGCCAGCAGTTACAGGGGATCACAAGAGACCCAGTACTTC
TRBJ1-6	TRBD1	many	TRBV10-3	CAIRGEGQGGNSPLHF	TGTGCCATCCGAGGGGAGGGACAGGGGGGAAATTCACCCCTCCACTTT
TRBJ1-2	TRBD1	NA	TRBV3-1/TRBV3-2	CASSPAGGGGYTF	TGTGCCAGCAGCCCGGCAGGGGGAGGCGGCTACACCTTC
TRBJ2-3	NA	NA	TRBV25-1	CASSRPGGRVSDTQYF	TGTGCCAGCTCTCGCCCCGGTGGCAGGGTGTCGGATACGCAGTATTTT
TRBJ1-6	NA	NA	TRBV3-1/TRBV3-2	CASSLRGEYSPLHF	TGTGCCAGCAGCCTCCGGGGGGAATATTCACCCCTCCACTTT
TRBJ1-6	TRBD1	once	TRBV5-1	CASSWDRGLNSPLHF	TGCGCCAGCAGCTGGGACAGGGGGTTAAATTCACCCCTCCACTTT
TRBJ1-2	NA	NA	TRBV19	CASNFRREIGDNYGYTF	TGTGCCAGTAATTTTCGACGAGAAATCGGGGATAACTATGGCTACACCTTC
TRBJ2-2	NA	NA	TRBV4-2	CASSKGLYTGELFF	TGTGCCAGCAGCAAGGGACTTTACACCGGGGAGCTGTTTTTT
TRBJ2-2	NA	NA	TRBV12-3/TRBV12-4	CATTNTGELFF	TGTGCCACCACAAACACCGGGGAGCTGTTTTTT